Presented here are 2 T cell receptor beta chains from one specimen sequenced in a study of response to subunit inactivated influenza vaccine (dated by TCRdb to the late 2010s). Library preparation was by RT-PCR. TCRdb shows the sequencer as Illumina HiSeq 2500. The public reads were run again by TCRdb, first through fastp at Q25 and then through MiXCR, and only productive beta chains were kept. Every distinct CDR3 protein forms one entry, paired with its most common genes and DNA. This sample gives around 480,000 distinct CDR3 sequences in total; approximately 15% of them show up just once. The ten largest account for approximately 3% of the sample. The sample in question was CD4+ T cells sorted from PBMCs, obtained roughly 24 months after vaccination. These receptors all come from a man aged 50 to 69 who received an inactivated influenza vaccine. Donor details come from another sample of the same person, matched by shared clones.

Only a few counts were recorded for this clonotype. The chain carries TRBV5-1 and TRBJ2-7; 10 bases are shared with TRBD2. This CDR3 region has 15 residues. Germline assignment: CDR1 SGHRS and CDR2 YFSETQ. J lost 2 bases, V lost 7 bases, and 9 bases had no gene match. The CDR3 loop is CASAEVAGGPYEQYF. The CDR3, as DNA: TGCGCCAGCGCCGAGGTAGCGGGAGGACCCTACGAGCAGTACTTC.

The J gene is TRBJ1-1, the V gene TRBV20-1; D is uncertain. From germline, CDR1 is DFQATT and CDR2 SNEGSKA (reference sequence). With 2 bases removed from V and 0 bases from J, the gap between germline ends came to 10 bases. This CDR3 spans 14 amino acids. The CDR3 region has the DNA TGCAGTGCTAGACGTATTAGGCTGAACACTGAAGCTTTCTTT. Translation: CSARRIRLNTEAFF.